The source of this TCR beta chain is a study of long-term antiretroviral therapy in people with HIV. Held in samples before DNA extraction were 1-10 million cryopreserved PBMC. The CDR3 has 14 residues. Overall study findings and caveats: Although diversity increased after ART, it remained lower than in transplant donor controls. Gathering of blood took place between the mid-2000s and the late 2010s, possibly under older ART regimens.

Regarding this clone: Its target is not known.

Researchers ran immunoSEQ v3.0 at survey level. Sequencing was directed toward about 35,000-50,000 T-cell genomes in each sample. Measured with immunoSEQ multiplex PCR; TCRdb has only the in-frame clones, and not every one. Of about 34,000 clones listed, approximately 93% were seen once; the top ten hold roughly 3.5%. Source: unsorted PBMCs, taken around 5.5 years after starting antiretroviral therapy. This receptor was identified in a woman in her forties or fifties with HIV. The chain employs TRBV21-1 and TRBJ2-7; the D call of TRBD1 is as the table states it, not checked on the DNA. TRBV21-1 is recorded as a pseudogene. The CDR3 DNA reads TGTGCCAGCAGCGCTCAGGGAAAGTCCTACGAGCAGTACTTC. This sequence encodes CASSAQGKSYEQYF.